Listed here is a single TCR beta chain. Its antigen is not known. Looked up from germline, CDR1 is SQVTM and CDR2 is ANQGSEA. This CDR3 has 15 amino acids. V lost 2 bases, J lost 3 bases, and 14 bases lay in between. This record belongs to a study of blood T cells in healthy people across ages. General observations from the study: Aged donors had fewer naive CD4+ cells and lower diversity than long-lived donors. A roughly linear age-dependent decrease characterized TCR beta diversity per million T cells.

Alongside a J-beta primer mix, a sample-barcoded 5' primer served in a second PCR lasting about 7 to 12 cycles. In TCRdb, the 5' RACE reads were re-called with MiXCR into one record per CDR3 protein. The sample consists of roughly 900,000 distinct CDR3 sequences, 48% of them appearing once. PBMCs were isolated at a quantity of at least 6 million per sample. Sequencing input: blood. This clonotype originated in a man aged 30 to 39 in good health. This chain links TRBV29-1 with TRBJ2-1; a possible D gene is TRBD2 (5 bases). This CDR3 reads CSVESSRGIYNEQFF. The CDR3 bases are TGCAGCGTTGAATCCTCCCGGGGTATCTACAATGAGCAGTTCTTC.